These 2 T cell receptor beta chains share one sample of origin, sequenced in a study of T cells in localized non-small cell lung cancer. Here immunoSEQ multiplex PCR was the method, and the copy in TCRdb shows in-frame clones only, minus some. The sample holds over 30,000 clones; about nine tenths are singletons and the top ten take over 5.5%. The specimen comprised peripheral blood mononuclear cells, sampled before any cancer treatment. The receptors shown here come from a male donor aged 60 or over with stage II lung adenocarcinoma.

This sequence joins TRBV6-1 and TRBJ2-5; the D is unclear. V lost 2 bases and J 5 bases, leaving 6 bases between the germline ends. Per the germline V gene, CDR1 is MNHNS and CDR2 is SASEGT. The CDR3 consists of 12 residues. The CDR3 sequence is CASSERRETQYF. The CDR3 DNA is TGTGCCAGCAGTGAAAGGCGGGAGACCCAGTACTTC.

The chain couples TRBV6-1 to TRBJ2-7; TRBD2 is a possible D gene (5 bases). The DNA end lines up better with TRBJ2-5; the J call may be wrong. CDR1 is MNHNS and CDR2 is SASEGT in the germline V gene. The CDR3 is made up of 11 amino acids. The DNA of the CDR3 is TGTGCCAGCAGTGAGAGCGGGACCCAGTACTTC. Protein sequence: CASSESGTQYF.